These 25 T cell receptor beta chains share one sample of origin, sequenced in a study of T cells in localized non-small cell lung cancer. Here immunoSEQ multiplex PCR was the method, and the copy in TCRdb shows in-frame clones only, minus some. This table holds about 59,000 clones, approximately 89% found once. The specimen comprised peripheral blood, sampled before any cancer treatment. The receptors derive from a man aged 40 to 70 with stage I lung adenocarcinoma.

This clone was found a few times. The rearrangement uses TRBV7-9 and TRBJ2-7; TRBD2 might be the D (5 bases). Trimming removed 0 bases from V and 2 bases from J, with 14 bases in between. The CDR3 is made up of 16 amino acids. CDR1 and CDR2 from the germline V gene are SEHNR and FQNEAQ (reference sequence). The chain's CDR3 is CASSLALGRGTYEQYF. In nucleotides, the CDR3 is TGTGCCAGCAGCTTAGCGCTAGGACGGGGAACCTACGAGCAGTACTTC.

V is TRBV7-2 and J is TRBJ2-1, with 7 bases matching TRBD2. Germline loops: CDR1 SGHTA, CDR2 FQGNSA. This CDR3 comprises 16 residues. V lost 5 bases to trimming and J lost 0 bases; unmatched junction nucleotides: 7. The CDR3 bases are TGTGCCAGCAGCCAAAGAGGGACTAACTCCTACAATGAGCAGTTCTTC. Translation gives CASSQRGTNSYNEQFF.

The chain employs TRBV30 and TRBJ2-1, with 9 bases lining up with TRBD2. The CDR3 has 14 residues. In germline, CDR1 is GTSNPN, CDR2 SVGIG (reference sequence). V shed 2 bases and J 6 bases; nucleotides not matched to a gene: 5. The CDR3 protein is CAWSNSGSSNEQFF. DNA of the CDR3: TGTGCCTGGAGTAATAGCGGGAGTTCCAATGAGCAGTTCTTC.

The V and J genes are TRBV19 and TRBJ1-1; D is ambiguous. The V end lost 5 bases, the J end lost 1 base, and 17 bases lay between the germline ends. CDR1 LNHDA and CDR2 SQIVND come from the germline V gene (reference sequence). CDR3 length equals 16 residues. The CDR3 DNA reads TGTGCCAGTAGTGACTCCGGCGTATCAGGGAACACTGAAGCTTTCTTT. Protein sequence: CASSDSGVSGNTEAFF.

This rearrangement joins TRBV9 to TRBJ2-6, with 8 bases aligning to TRBD1. Germline V gene data show CDR1 as SGDLS and CDR2 as YYNGEE. The V gene end was trimmed by 4 bases and the J gene end by 0 bases; junction bases not matched to a gene: 6. This CDR3 is built from 17 residues. The DNA of the CDR3 is TGTGCCAGCAGCCTGACAGGGGTCAGCTCTGGGGCCAACGTCCTGACTTTC. Translated, it gives CASSLTGVSSGANVLTF.

The chain combines TRBV19 with TRBJ2-1; 8 nucleotides align to TRBD2. The CDR3 is made up of 12 amino acids. In germline, CDR1 is LNHDA, CDR2 SQIVND (reference sequence). Germline trimming cut 8 bases from V and 10 bases from J; bases unmatched to any gene: 7. In DNA, the CDR3 is TGTGCCAGTTCCTCTAGCGGGCCAGAGCAGTTCTTC. Its translation is CASSSSGPEQFF.

CDR3 sequence: CASSLDPYNEQFF. In DNA, the CDR3 is TGTGCCAGCAGCTTAGACCCTTACAATGAGCAGTTCTTC. The chain uses TRBV7-2 and TRBJ2-1; D remains unclear. The CDR3 spans 13 residues. Germline CDR1 and CDR2: SGHTA and FQGNSA. V was pared by 1 base and J by 4 bases, with 5 bases between.

With regard to this clone: This sample also contains other DNA sequences that code for the same CDR3. V and J are TRBV27 and TRBJ2-3; a weak D match, TRBD2 (6 bases). Germline CDR1 and CDR2: MNHEY and SMNVEV (reference sequence). This CDR3 has 13 amino acids. Trimming removed 2 bases at V and 3 bases at J, with 6 bases between. CDR3 region: CASSLGGTDTQYF. Here the CDR3 DNA reads TGTGCCAGCAGTTTAGGGGGGACAGATACGCAGTATTTT.

The chain employs TRBV7-2 and TRBJ2-2; 8 bases align to TRBD1. CDR1 is SGHTA, CDR2 FQGNSA, per germline. V shed 1 base, J shed 5 bases, and the junction held 0 bases outside the gene matches. CDR3 length equals 14 residues. The CDR3 DNA reads TGTGCCAGCAGCTTAGGGGACAGGACCGGGGAGCTGTTTTTT. Protein sequence: CASSLGDRTGELFF.

This clone was seen only once. This chain connects TRBV6-4 to TRBJ1-2; no firm D call. Germline V gene sequence: CDR1 MRHNA, CDR2 SNTAGT. The CDR3 length is 14 residues. The V end lost 5 bases, the J end lost 3 bases, and 13 bases lay between the germline ends. The CDR3 sequence: CASSYSIGDYGYTF. The DNA of the CDR3 is TGTGCCAGCAGTTACAGCATCGGGGACTATGGCTACACCTTC.

This sequence joins TRBV7-3 and TRBJ2-1; unclear D gene. The CDR3 covers 16 residues. In germline, CDR1 is SGHTA, CDR2 FQGTGA. Trimming pared 0 bases from V and 3 bases from J, leaving 12 bases between. This chain's CDR3 is CASSLTVGYSYNEQFF. The CDR3, as DNA: TGTGCCAGCAGCTTAACGGTGGGATACAGCTACAATGAGCAGTTCTTC.

This chain joins TRBV4-2 and TRBJ2-3, with TRBD1 matching 8 bases. The CDR3 runs to 14 residues. V shed 1 base, J shed 4 bases, and the junction held 1 base outside the gene matches. CDR1 LGHNA and CDR2 YNFKEQ come from the germline V gene. The CDR3 is CASSQGQGPDTQYF. CDR3 DNA sequence: TGTGCCAGCAGCCAAGGACAGGGGCCAGATACGCAGTATTTT.

The J gene is TRBJ2-3, the V gene TRBV6-5, with 10 bases fitting TRBD1. V shed 4 bases, J shed 4 bases, and the junction held 5 bases outside the gene matches. CDR1 is MNHEY, CDR2 SVGAGI, per germline. The CDR3 is 15 residues long. The CDR3 coding sequence is TGTGCCAGCAGTTCCATCGGACAGGGGGCAGATACGCAGTATTTT. It specifies CASSSIGQGADTQYF.

A single count supports this clone. V is TRBV5-1 and J is TRBJ2-3; no clear D gene. In germline, CDR1 is SGHRS, CDR2 YFSETQ. Trimming left V 2 bases short and J 2 bases short, with 9 bases between. There are 14 residues in the CDR3. The CDR3 region has the DNA TGCGCCAGCAGCTTTCAGGTTTCCACAGATACGCAGTATTTT. Residues: CASSFQVSTDTQYF.

The chain uses TRBV14 and TRBJ1-5; a weak D match, TRBD1 (6 bases). Trimming took 2 bases from V and 2 from J, leaving 10 bases between them. This CDR3 region has 15 residues. CDR1 is SGHDN and CDR2 is FVKESK in the germline V gene. The CDR3 loop is CASSQTGLGNQPQHF. The CDR3 nucleotides read TGTGCCAGCAGCCAAACAGGGTTGGGCAATCAGCCCCAGCATTTT.

This clone was found a few times. V gene TRBV10-2 combines with J gene TRBJ2-6; D might be TRBD1 (6 bases). The CDR3 sequence is 18 residues long. V lost 4 bases and J lost 2, with 18 bases in between. CDR1 and CDR2 (germline): WSHSY, SAAADI. Written as DNA, the CDR3 is TGCGCCAGCAGTGGTACGCAGGGGTCGGGCACTGGGGCCAACGTCCTGACTTTC. This codes for CASSGTQGSGTGANVLTF.

The rearrangement joins TRBV28 to TRBJ1-1; 7 bases are shared with TRBD1. Germline CDR1 and CDR2: MDHEN and SYDVKM. Trimming took 5 bases from V and 4 from J; bases not matched to a gene: 13. CDR3 length: 16 amino acids. CDR3 residues: CASSTPAGGRGTEAFF. The CDR3 DNA is TGTGCCAGCAGTACCCCGGCAGGGGGTAGGGGCACTGAAGCTTTCTTT. The full variable domain, with the rest looked up from reference TRBV28 and TRBJ1-1, is DVKVTQSSRYLVKRTGEKVFLECVQDMDHENMFWYRQDPGLGLRLIYFSYDVKMKEKGDIPEGYSVSREKKERFSLILESASTNQTSMYLCASSTPAGGRGTEAFFGQGTRLTVV.

The V call is TRBV6-5, the J call TRBJ2-1; D gene uncertain. The V gene's germline CDR1 is MNHEY and CDR2 SVGAGI. V gave up 7 bases and J gave up 4 bases, with 5 bases separating them. CDR3 length: 11 residues. CDR3 loop: CASMVYNEQFF. DNA for the CDR3: TGTGCCAGCATGGTTTACAATGAGCAGTTCTTC.

The V call is TRBV10-3, the J call TRBJ1-4; the D is unclear. The V end lost 11 bases, the J end lost 0 bases, and 13 bases lay between the germline ends. This CDR3 has 14 amino acids. Germline-derived CDR1 and CDR2 are ENHRY and SYGVKD. Written as DNA, the CDR3 is TGTGCCTCTAACTCGGGTGCAACTAATGAAAAACTGTTTTTT. Translation: CASNSGATNEKLFF.

Turning to this clone: At one end, the junction sequence differs from germline, possibly due to a read error. The gene calls are TRBV4-1 and TRBJ2-1, with 8 bases fitting TRBD2. The CDR3 loop spans 15 amino acids. Germline V CDR1 and CDR2: MGHRA, YSYEKL. The CDR3 region is CASSRTREGLVEQFF. The CDR3 nucleotides are TGTGCCAGCAGCCGGACCCGGGAGGGGTTAGTTGAGCAGTTCTTC.

The gene calls are TRBV5-4 and TRBJ2-2; 7 nucleotides agree with TRBD1. Germline CDR1 SGHNT, CDR2 YYREEE (reference sequence). V lost 6 bases and J lost 0; bases outside the gene matches: 8. There are 16 residues in the CDR3. The CDR3 DNA is TGTGCCAGCAACCAGGGGGAGCCCTCGAACACCGGGGAGCTGTTTTTT. This encodes CASNQGEPSNTGELFF.

The CDR3 sequence is CASSLSGNTIYF. The CDR3 DNA reads as TGTGCCAGCAGTCTTTCTGGAAACACCATATATTTT. The gene calls are TRBV11-2 and TRBJ1-3; D is uncertain. The CDR3 sequence is 12 residues long. Germline CDR1 and CDR2: SGHAT and FQNNGV. Trimming removed 6 bases from V and 1 base from J, with 4 bases in between.

A note on this clone: The junction differs from germline at one of its ends, possibly a read error. The rearrangement links TRBV5-1 to TRBJ1-1, with D uncertain. The CDR3 extends over 14 amino acids. From germline, CDR1 is SGHRS and CDR2 YFSETQ. CDR3 protein: CASRLAEPNTEAFF. CDR3 DNA: TGCGCCAGCAGATTGGCAGAGCCGAACACTGAAGCTTTCTTT.

The CDR3 DNA is TGTGCCAGCAGCGGTCTTACAGGGAGTGGCACAGATACGCAGTATTTT. It specifies CASSGLTGSGTDTQYF. The J gene is TRBJ2-3, the V gene TRBV9; weak D call: TRBD1 (6 bases). The CDR3 loop spans 16 amino acids. Between the trimmed V and J ends, which lost 3 bases and 1 base, there was a span of 15 bases. Germline V gene data show CDR1 as SGDLS and CDR2 as YYNGEE.

The chain links TRBV7-3 to TRBJ2-6; either TRBD1 or TRBD2 may fit D (5 bases each). V was cut by 1 base and J by 12 bases, with 7 bases left in between. CDR1 is SGHTA, CDR2 FQGTGA, per germline. This CDR3 is 12 amino acids long. The CDR3 sequence: CASSLRDGVLTF. In DNA form, the CDR3 reads TGTGCCAGCAGCTTAAGGGACGGCGTCCTGACTTTC.